The next 2 T cell receptor beta chains were all read from a single sample in a study of T-cell reconstitution after alpha-beta-depleted transplantation in children. Preparing the TCRbeta library involved the use of unique molecular identifiers. TCRdb re-called the PCR reads through MiXCR, storing one row per CDR3 protein. This sample has 480,000 or so distinct CDR3 sequences; 10% to 13% occur once, and the top ten carry 2% to 2.5%. Source: PBMCs, taken before TCRalphabeta/CD19-depleted stem cell transplant. The receptor source for this set is a child aged 2-9 years with inherited bone marrow failure, due to receive a stem cell transplant.

This chain joins TRBV25-1 and TRBJ2-3; 7 bases line up with TRBD2. V lost 7 bases to trimming and J lost 6 bases; unmatched junction nucleotides: 16. Germline V CDR1 and CDR2: MGHDK, SYGVNS. The CDR3 is 16 residues long. The CDR3: CASIGGLAAVADTQYF. The CDR3 DNA is TGTGCCAGCATCGGTGGGCTAGCGGCCGTCGCCGATACGCAGTATTTT.

This clonotype came up a few times. This rearrangement joins TRBV4-3 to TRBJ2-1; 9 nucleotides align to TRBD2. V shed 0 bases and J 2 bases; nucleotides not matched to a gene: 8. CDR1 and CDR2 (germline): LGHNA, YSLEER. The CDR3 runs to 18 residues. DNA of the CDR3: TGCGCCAGCAGCCAAGATCTGGCGGGAGGGCAGCCCTACAATGAGCAGTTCTTC. This encodes CASSQDLAGGQPYNEQFF.